One and the same sample provided the 15 T cell receptor beta chains below, sequenced in a study of Ad26.COV2.S vaccination and SARS-CoV-2 variants. The repertoire was sequenced with immunoSEQ multiplex PCR; TCRdb's copy has only in-frame clones and lacks some. This repertoire shows more than 40,000 clones, 75% to 85% found once; its top ten account for roughly half. The sequencing here drew on peripheral blood, taken after recovery from COVID-19. The receptors derive from a human donor who had recovered from COVID-19.

This sequence joins TRBV30 and TRBJ1-1; D perhaps matches TRBD1 (5 bases). This CDR3 has 13 residues. Germline loops: CDR1 GTSNPN, CDR2 SVGIG (reference sequence). Deletions cut 3 bases from V and 1 base from J, with 9 bases between. In DNA, the CDR3 is TGTGCCTGGAGGGCGACAGCGAACACTGAAGCTTTCTTT. It yields the protein CAWRATANTEAFF.

The chain uses TRBV6-4 and TRBJ1-1, with a weak D call TRBD1 (5 bases). V dropped 8 bases and J dropped 1 base, with 17 bases sitting between them. The CDR3 consists of 15 residues. Germline V gene sequence: CDR1 MRHNA, CDR2 SNTAGT. DNA of the CDR3: TGTGCCAGCCCCTACTCAGGGAGTGGGAACACTGAAGCTTTCTTT. This gives the protein CASPYSGSGNTEAFF.

In this sample, this clone turned up a few times. The J gene is TRBJ1-2, the V gene TRBV3-1 (or the pseudogene TRBV3-2), with 9 nucleotides matching TRBD1. Germline CDR1 LGHDT, CDR2 YNNKEL (reference sequence). The CDR3 totals 15 residues. V gave up 0 bases and J gave up 3 bases; unmatched junction bases: 2. The CDR3 here is CASSQDGQGYYGYTF. In DNA, the CDR3 is TGTGCCAGCAGCCAAGATGGACAGGGGTACTATGGCTACACCTTC.

The V gene is TRBV23-1, the J gene TRBJ2-7, with 9 bases that match TRBD1. TRBV23-1 is placed among ORFs of uncertain function. The CDR3 spans 16 residues. V lost 3 bases and J lost 2; bases outside the gene matches: 8. The CDR3 spells CASSQFDRGSTYEQYV. In nucleotides, the CDR3 is TGCGCCAGCAGTCAGTTCGACAGGGGGAGCACCTACGAGCAGTACGTC.

The CDR3 nucleotides read TGTGCCACCAGTGAGGGGTCACAAGAGACCCAGTACTTC. This translates into CATSEGSQETQYF. The rearrangement links TRBV24-1 to TRBJ2-5; D is unresolved. This CDR3 is 13 amino acids long. V was pared by 4 bases and J by 2 bases, with 7 bases between. The germline CDR1 and CDR2 sequences are KGHDR and SFDVKD.

The J gene is TRBJ2-1, the V gene TRBV3-1 (or the pseudogene TRBV3-2), with 7 bases fitting TRBD1. Germline values: CDR1 LGHDT, CDR2 YNNKEL (reference sequence). V shed 4 bases, J shed 2 bases, and the junction held 2 bases outside the gene matches. The CDR3 has 14 amino acids. The CDR3 region is CASSRGTAYNEQFF. The CDR3 DNA reads TGTGCCAGCAGCCGAGGGACAGCCTACAATGAGCAGTTCTTC.

This chain connects TRBV19 to TRBJ1-5; possible D gene TRBD1, 6 bases. The CDR3 contains 16 residues. V was cut by 7 bases and J by 0 bases, with 16 bases left in between. CDR1 and CDR2 from the germline V gene are LNHDA and SQIVND (reference sequence). CDR3 protein: CASKPPTGPSNQPQHF. DNA for the CDR3: TGTGCCAGTAAGCCTCCGACAGGACCTAGCAATCAGCCCCAGCATTTT.

The chain has TRBV3-1 (or the pseudogene TRBV3-2) and TRBJ1-1; D is unresolved. V was shortened by 0 bases and J by 5 bases, with 10 bases between the two germline ends. CDR3 length equals 14 residues. Per the germline V gene, CDR1 is LGHDT and CDR2 is YNNKEL (reference sequence). CDR3 sequence reads: CASSQDGWGTEAFF. DNA for the CDR3: TGTGCCAGCAGCCAAGATGGATGGGGTACTGAAGCTTTCTTT.

The chain links TRBV6-4 to TRBJ1-1, with D unresolved. In germline, CDR1 is MRHNA, CDR2 SNTAGT. This CDR3 contains 18 residues. V dropped 7 bases and J dropped 4 bases, with 28 bases sitting between them. CDR3 sequence (DNA): TGTGCCAGCACTCCACCCATCGCTTGGGCTGCTCGGGGCACTGAAGCTTTCTTT. This codes for CASTPPIAWAARGTEAFF.

V is TRBV29-1 and J is TRBJ1-1; D unresolved. The CDR3 runs to 12 residues. V was clipped by 3 bases and J by 3 bases, with 8 bases between them. CDR1 SQVTM and CDR2 ANQGSEA come from the germline V gene. The CDR3 DNA sequence: TGCAGCGTTGAGTTGGCAGACACTGAAGCTTTCTTT. Translated: CSVELADTEAFF.

This rearrangement joins TRBV6-1 to TRBJ1-3; no clear D gene. The CDR3 covers 16 residues. Germline CDR1 is MNHNS and CDR2 is SASEGT. The V end lost 2 bases, the J end lost 0 bases, and 11 bases lay between the germline ends. The CDR3 loop is CASSESGPNSGNTIYF. In DNA form, the CDR3 reads TGTGCCAGCAGTGAAAGTGGCCCTAACTCTGGAAACACCATATATTTT.

V gene TRBV20-1 combines with J gene TRBJ2-4; D remains unclear. The length of the CDR3 is 11 residues. Per germline, CDR1 DFQATT and CDR2 SNEGSKA (reference sequence). The V end was cut by 5 bases, the J end by 9 bases, with 11 bases between. The CDR3: CSAVNGVIQYF. As DNA, the CDR3 is TGCAGTGCTGTGAATGGGGTCATTCAGTACTTC.

This clone was recorded only once. The rearrangement links TRBV24-1 to TRBJ2-3; 8 nucleotides line up with TRBD1. V was pared by 4 bases and J by 5 bases, with 7 bases of the junction left unmatched. There are 15 residues in the CDR3. Germline CDR1 is KGHDR and CDR2 is SFDVKD. The CDR3 DNA follows: TGTGCCACCAGTGACCGGGACAGGTTGAAAGATACGCAGTATTTT. Its protein product is CATSDRDRLKDTQYF.

The rearrangement joins TRBV11-1 to TRBJ1-2; D uncertain. V lost 4 bases to trimming and J lost 6 bases, with 18 bases between them. The CDR3 is 15 residues long. Germline CDR1 reads SGHAT; CDR2 reads FQDESV (reference sequence). The CDR3 here is CASSWSWHDANGYTF. CDR3 DNA sequence: TGTGCCAGCAGCTGGTCATGGCACGATGCTAATGGCTACACCTTC.

The chain has TRBV3-1 (or the pseudogene TRBV3-2) and TRBJ2-2; TRBD1 might be the D (5 bases). CDR3 length: 14 residues. Germline CDR1 reads LGHDT; CDR2 reads YNNKEL (reference sequence). The germline V and J ends were trimmed by 3 bases and 5 bases, with 10 bases remaining between them. The CDR3 here is CASSQQGWTGELFF. CDR3 nucleotides: TGTGCCAGCAGCCAGCAGGGCTGGACCGGGGAGCTGTTTTTT.